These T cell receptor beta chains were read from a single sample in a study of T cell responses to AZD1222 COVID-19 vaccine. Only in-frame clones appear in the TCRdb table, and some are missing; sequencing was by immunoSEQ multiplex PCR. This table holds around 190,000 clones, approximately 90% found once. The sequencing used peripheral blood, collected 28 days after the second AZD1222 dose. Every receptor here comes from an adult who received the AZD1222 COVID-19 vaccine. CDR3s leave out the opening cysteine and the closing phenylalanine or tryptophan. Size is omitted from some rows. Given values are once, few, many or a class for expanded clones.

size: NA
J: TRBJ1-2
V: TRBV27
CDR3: ASSLSTPGGYGYT

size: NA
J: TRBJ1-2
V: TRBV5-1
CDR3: ASSFTENYGYT

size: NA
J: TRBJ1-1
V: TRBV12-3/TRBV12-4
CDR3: ASSSQGRTEAF

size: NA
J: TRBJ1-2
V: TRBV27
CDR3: ASSLGQYYGYT

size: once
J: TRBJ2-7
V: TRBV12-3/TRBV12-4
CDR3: ASSGGLSYEQY

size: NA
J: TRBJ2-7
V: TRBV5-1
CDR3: ASSYTGTDPYEQY

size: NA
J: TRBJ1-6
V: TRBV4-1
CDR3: ASSQVDRENSPLH

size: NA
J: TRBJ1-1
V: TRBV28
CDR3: AALGNTEAF

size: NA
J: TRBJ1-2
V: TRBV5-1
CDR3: ASSLGFRDSDYGYT

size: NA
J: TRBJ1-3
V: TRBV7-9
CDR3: ASSLTRGVDSGNTIY

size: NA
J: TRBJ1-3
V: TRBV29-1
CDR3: SVAGDRASGNTIY

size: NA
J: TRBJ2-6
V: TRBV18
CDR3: ASSPLTGSSGANVLT

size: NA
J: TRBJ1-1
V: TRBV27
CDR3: ASTPSGNPAEEAF

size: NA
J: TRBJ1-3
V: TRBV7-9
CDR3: ASSLARGNTIY

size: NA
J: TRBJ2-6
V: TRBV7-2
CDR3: ASSPGTADYSGANVLT

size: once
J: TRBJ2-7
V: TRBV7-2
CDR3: ASSSRGSGGAQSSYEQY